This T cell receptor beta chain was identified in a study of shared clonotypes between healthy human individuals. Assay used: immunoSEQ multiplex PCR; TCRdb lists only in-frame clones, some missing. The repertoire holds millions of clones, roughly nine tenths seen once, with 0.13% to 0.15% in the top ten. In germline, CDR1 is MGHDK, CDR2 SYGVNS. V was trimmed by 6 bases and J by 7 bases, leaving 13 bases between them. The CDR3 runs to 14 residues. The TCR comes from a man younger than 35 in good health. Material: naive CD4+ T cells sorted from blood. The subset denotes: CD45RA+ positively selected. The chain combines TRBV25-1 with TRBJ1-6; TRBD1 is a possible D gene (6 bases). CDR3 amino acids: CASSTTGNNSPLHF. Written as DNA, the CDR3 is TGTGCCAGCAGCACTACAGGGAACAATTCACCCCTCCACTTT. Full variable domain (remainder filled in from reference TRBV25-1 and TRBJ1-6): EADIYQTPRYLVIGTGKKITLECSQTMGHDKMYWYQQDPGMELHLIHYSYGVNSTEKGDLSSESTVSRIRTEHFPLTLESARPSHTSQYLCASSTTGNNSPLHFGNGTRLTVT.